What follows are 9 T cell receptor beta chains derived from one specimen sequenced in a study of blood T cells in healthy people across ages. Next came a second PCR, run for about 7 to 12 cycles, which used a sample-barcoded 5' primer along with a J-beta primer mix. From the 5' RACE reads, TCRdb called clonotypes with MiXCR, one entry per CDR3 protein. The table lists 650,000 to 800,000 distinct CDR3 sequences, under 55% of them singletons. The sample was blood. Receptors were obtained from a man aged 60-69 years in good health.

The chain recombines TRBV6-6 with TRBJ2-2; unclear D gene. This CDR3 comprises 15 residues. Trimming removed 1 base from V and 2 bases from J, with 8 bases in between. Germline V lookup: CDR1 MNHNY, CDR2 SVGAGI (reference sequence). The CDR3 spells CASSYFAPNTGELFF. Written as DNA, the CDR3 is TGTGCCAGCAGTTACTTTGCACCTAACACCGGGGAGCTGTTTTTT.

This clonotype was recorded once. The V and J genes are TRBV7-9 and TRBJ1-4; perhaps TRBD1 as D (6 bases). Trimming left V 5 bases short and J 5 bases short, with 18 bases between. Germline assignment: CDR1 SEHNR and CDR2 FQNEAQ (reference sequence). The CDR3 runs 16 residues. The CDR3: CASSRRAGAPNEKLFF. The CDR3 region has the DNA TGTGCCAGCAGCCGTCGGGCGGGGGCGCCAAATGAAAAACTGTTTTTT.

The chain employs TRBV2 and TRBJ1-5; no clear D. The CDR3 loop spans 14 amino acids. V was trimmed by 6 bases and J by 2 bases, leaving 11 bases between them. Per germline, CDR1 SNHLY and CDR2 FYNNEI. CDR3 bases: TGTGCCAGCAGCGCGGACGGCCGCAATCAGCCCCAGCATTTT. It specifies CASSADGRNQPQHF.

This clonotype was counted only a few times. The chain joins TRBV5-1 to TRBJ2-2, with 8 bases aligning to TRBD1. Germline values: CDR1 SGHRS, CDR2 YFSETQ. Germline trimming cut 1 base from V and 6 bases from J; bases unmatched to any gene: 5. The CDR3 covers 15 residues. The CDR3 DNA reads as TGCGCCAGCAGCTTGCTTCAACAGGGGGCCGGGGAGCTGTTTTTT. It specifies CASSLLQQGAGELFF.

This clonotype was picked up many times. This chain links TRBV4-3 with TRBJ1-2, with TRBD1 matching 9 bases. In germline, CDR1 is LGHNA, CDR2 YSLEER. The CDR3 loop spans 15 amino acids. The V segment lost 0 bases and the J segment 4 bases; nucleotides outside the gene matches: 3. CDR3 sequence reads: CASSQDMTGGYGYTF. The CDR3 DNA follows: TGCGCCAGCAGCCAAGATATGACAGGGGGCTATGGCTACACCTTC.

The CDR3 nucleotides read TGTGCCAGCAGCAATGGATTCGGAGACGAGCAGTACTTC. This encodes CASSNGFGDEQYF. The chain couples TRBV27 to TRBJ2-4; D is undetermined. Matching the DNA end better, TRBJ2-7 makes the J call doubtful. Germline V gene sequence: CDR1 MNHEY, CDR2 SMNVEV (reference sequence). This CDR3 is built from 13 residues.

This clonotype was detected only once. J is TRBJ1-1 and V is TRBV5-1; TRBD1 matches at 9 bases. The CDR3 is 15 amino acids. With 5 bases clipped from V and 5 bases from J, the junction kept 10 bases outside the gene matches. The germline gives CDR1 SGHRS, CDR2 YFSETQ. CDR3 DNA: TGCGCCAGCAGTACGGCGGGACAGGGTGGAACTGAAGCTTTCTTT. Translated: CASSTAGQGGTEAFF.

This clonotype was seen at least ten times. V is TRBV4-1 and J is TRBJ1-5; 9 bases map to TRBD1. CDR3 length: 17 amino acids. Germline lookup yields CDR1 MGHRA and CDR2 YSYEKL. The J segment lost 1 base and the V segment lost 3 bases, leaving 7 bases of the junction unmatched. CDR3 protein: CASSQNLQGASNQPQHF. CDR3 DNA: TGCGCCAGCAGCCAGAATTTACAGGGGGCGAGCAATCAGCCCCAGCATTTT.

The V call is TRBV5-5, the J call TRBJ1-1, with a possible D match to TRBD1 (6 bases). Trimming left V 4 bases short and J 6 bases short, with 13 bases between. CDR1 is SGHKS and CDR2 is YYEKEE in the germline V gene (reference sequence). The CDR3 extends over 13 amino acids. CDR3 protein: CASSVTGKAEAFF. The CDR3 coding sequence is TGTGCCAGCAGCGTAACAGGGAAAGCTGAAGCTTTCTTT.